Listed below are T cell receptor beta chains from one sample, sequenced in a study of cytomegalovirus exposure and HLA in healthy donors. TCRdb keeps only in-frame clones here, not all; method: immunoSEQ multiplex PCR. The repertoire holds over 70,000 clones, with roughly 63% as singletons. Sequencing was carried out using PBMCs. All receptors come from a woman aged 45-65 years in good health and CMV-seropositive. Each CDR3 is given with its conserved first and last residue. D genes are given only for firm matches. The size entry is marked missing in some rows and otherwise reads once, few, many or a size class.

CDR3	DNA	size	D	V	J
CASSSAGATGELFF	TGCGCCAGCAGCTCCGCCGGTGCCACCGGGGAGCTGTTTTTT	few	-	TRBV5-1	TRBJ2-2
CASSAEGLALGRQYF	TGTGCCAGCAGCGCTGAGGGACTAGCTCTTGGCCGGCAGTACTTC	-	TRBD2	TRBV9	TRBJ2-7
CASSSPIPGDTGELFF	TGTGCCAGCAGCTCCCCCATACCGGGGGACACCGGGGAGCTGTTTTTT	-	-	TRBV11-3	TRBJ2-2
CASSEGLNSYNEQFF	TGTGCCAGCAGTGAGGGACTCAACTCCTACAATGAGCAGTTCTTC	many	-	TRBV2	TRBJ2-1
CASSESGRDAFF	TGTGCCAGCAGTGAGTCGGGGAGGGACGCTTTCTTT	-	-	TRBV2	TRBJ1-1
CASSVAGQHEQYF	TGTGCCAGCAGCGTAGCGGGACAACACGAGCAGTACTTC	-	-	TRBV9	TRBJ2-7
CATSRIGQRAFF	TGTGCCACCAGCAGAATAGGACAGAGAGCTTTCTTT	-	-	TRBV15	TRBJ1-1
CATQAGDRYEQYF	TGTGCCACCCAAGCCGGGGATCGCTACGAGCAGTACTTC	few	-	TRBV19	TRBJ2-7
CASSYGLAGGNEQFF	TGTGCCAGCAGTTACGGACTAGCGGGAGGAAATGAGCAGTTCTTC	-	TRBD2	TRBV6-5	TRBJ2-1
CASSRSGGASDTQYF	TGCGCCAGCAGTCGTAGCGGGGGGGCCTCAGATACGCAGTATTTT	-	TRBD2	TRBV5-1	TRBJ2-3
CSVLLAGGVQFF	TGCAGCGTTCTTCTAGCGGGGGGGGTCCAGTTCTTC	few	TRBD2	TRBV29-1	TRBJ2-1
CASRPRQGGTEAFF	TGTGCCAGCAGACCTCGACAGGGGGGCACTGAAGCTTTCTTT	-	TRBD1	TRBV6-5	TRBJ1-1
CASSPGQYNEKLFF	TGTGCCAGCAGCCCGGGACAGTATAATGAAAAACTGTTTTTT	-	TRBD1	TRBV5-6	TRBJ1-4
CASSLQPNQPQHF	TGTGCCAGCAGCTTACAGCCCAATCAGCCCCAGCATTTT	once	-	TRBV5-4	TRBJ1-5
CASSIEGPSGVDNEQFF	TGTGCCAGTAGTATAGAGGGTCCTAGCGGGGTAGACAATGAGCAGTTCTTC	few	TRBD2	TRBV19	TRBJ2-1
CASSRGGVPLYNEQFF	TGTGCCAGCAGCCGGGGGGGGGTCCCCCTATACAATGAGCAGTTCTTC	-	TRBD2	TRBV7-2	TRBJ2-1
CASSYSKGNGEKLFF	TGTGCCAGCAGTTACTCGAAGGGGAACGGAGAAAAACTGTTTTTT	-	-	TRBV6-5	TRBJ1-4
CASSLPPATANYGYTF	TGTGCCAGCAGTTTACCCCCGGCCACAGCAAACTATGGCTACACCTTC	-	-	TRBV28	TRBJ1-2
CAWRTREGSYNSPLHF	TGTGCCTGGAGAACCAGGGAGGGGTCCTATAATTCACCCCTCCACTTT	-	-	TRBV30	TRBJ1-6
CASSPRDSAVTNSPLHF	TGTGCCAGCAGCCCCCGGGACAGCGCAGTCACAAATTCACCCCTCCACTTT	-	TRBD1	TRBV11-2	TRBJ1-6
CASSYLGAYTEAFF	TGTGCCAGCAGTTATCTGGGGGCCTATACTGAAGCTTTCTTT	few	-	TRBV27	TRBJ1-1
CASSSAGGGYTF	TGTGCCAGCAGCTCGGCAGGGGGCGGCTACACCTTC	-	TRBD1	TRBV2	TRBJ1-2
CAVGQGRPEGSPLHF	TGTGCCGTGGGACAGGGGCGACCAGAAGGATCACCCCTCCACTTT	once	TRBD1	TRBV10-3	TRBJ1-6
CASSPGEQQFF	TGTGCCAGCAGCCCAGGGGAGCAGCAGTTCTTC	-	-	TRBV11-1	TRBJ2-1
CASSEHGAGSNQPQHF	TGTGCCAGCAGTGAACACGGAGCCGGCAGCAATCAGCCCCAGCATTTT	-	-	TRBV25-1	TRBJ1-5
CASSPGQGYTDTQYF	TGTGCCAGCAGTCCGGGACAGGGATACACAGATACGCAGTATTTT	-	TRBD1	TRBV28	TRBJ2-3